The clone carrying this T cell receptor beta chain was picked up one time. The ends were cut back, 2 bases at V and 3 bases at J, with 11 bases in the middle. Germline CDR1 and CDR2: MDHEN and SYDVKM. The CDR3 is 14 amino acids. These data come from a study of blood T cell repertoires in COVID-19. About the research overall: Samples came from the United States, Italy and Spain, spanning acute and convalescent COVID-19.

Authors' data handling: How many nucleated cells were present was estimated from reference gene primer amplification. Clones were read by immunoSEQ multiplex PCR, and TCRdb kept only the in-frame ones, dropping some. Clone size and V and J calls were adopted from that table, with D and trimming inferred from the DNA. The table includes tens of thousands of clones, about 76% detected once. The receptor's source is a woman over 75 with acute or convalescent COVID-19. The chain uses TRBV28 and TRBJ2-7; possible D gene TRBD1, 6 bases. The sequenced material came from peripheral blood. The CDR3 DNA follows: TGTGCCAGCAGTTTAACTGTGACAGGCTACGAGCAGTACTTC. Protein: CASSLTVTGYEQYF.